Each of the 10 T cell receptor beta chains below was sequenced from the same sample in a study of CD8 T cells in ankylosing spondylitis. Broader study findings: What appeared characteristic of ankylosing spondylitis blood was a TCR beta motif of fewer than ten highly homologous variants.

Their target antigens are unknown. Using its own MiXCR run on the 5' RACE reads, TCRdb lists one record per CDR3 protein. Of 670,000 or so distinct CDR3 sequences in the sample, roughly 19% were seen once. Sequenced material: blood, either unsorted or a sorted T cell fraction (not recorded which). These receptors were collected from a male donor with ankylosing spondylitis.

This clonotype was picked up many times. The rearrangement joins TRBV20-1 to TRBJ1-2; TRBD1 might be the D (5 bases). The germline V and J ends were trimmed by 6 bases and 6 bases, with 14 bases remaining between them. The CDR3 is made up of 12 amino acids. Germline CDR1 is DFQATT and CDR2 is SNEGSKA (reference sequence). For the CDR3, the DNA is TGCAGTGCCCCGGGACCGGGGCATGGCTACACCTTC. It yields the protein CSAPGPGHGYTF.

The chain recombines TRBV6-1 with TRBJ1-6, with 7 nucleotides matching TRBD1. The CDR3 totals 14 residues. The V gene end was trimmed by 7 bases and the J gene end by 4 bases; junction bases not matched to a gene: 4. Per germline, CDR1 MNHNS and CDR2 SASEGT. The CDR3 sequence: CASNQGQYNSPLHF. The DNA for the CDR3 is TGTGCCAGCAACCAGGGACAGTATAATTCACCCCTCCACTTT.

This sequence joins TRBV20-1 and TRBJ2-4; the D call may be TRBD1 or TRBD2 (6 bases each). V was pared by 6 bases and J by 0 bases, with 15 bases between. Germline CDR1 and CDR2: DFQATT and SNEGSKA (reference sequence). The CDR3 has 15 amino acids. Written as DNA, the CDR3 is TGCAGTGCCGCCCCCGGGGGCCGAGCCAAAAACATTCAGTACTTC. This gives the protein CSAAPGGRAKNIQYF.

This clonotype was detected only a few times. The chain employs TRBV27 and TRBJ2-6; no reliable D call. There are 12 residues in the CDR3. Per the germline V gene, CDR1 is MNHEY and CDR2 is SMNVEV (reference sequence). V was cut by 10 bases and J by 1 base, with 5 bases left in between. Here the CDR3 DNA reads TGTGCCACCCTTTCTGGGGCCAACGTCCTGACTTTC. Translated, it gives CATLSGANVLTF. Full variable domain (missing parts from reference TRBV27 and TRBJ2-6): EAQVTQNPRYLITVTGKKLTVTCSQNMNHEYMSWYRQDPGLGLRQIYYSMNVEVTDKGDVPEGYKVSRKEKRNFPLILESPSPNQTSLYFCATLSGANVLTFGAGSRLTVL.

The J gene is TRBJ2-5, the V gene TRBV18, with D possibly TRBD2 on 5 matching bases. The germline CDR1 and CDR2 sequences are KGHSH and LQKENI. There are 15 residues in the CDR3. Deletions cut 1 base from V and 1 base from J, with 10 bases between. For the CDR3, the DNA is TGTGCCAGCTCACCACAGCCTAGCTCCCAAGAGACCCAGTACTTC. Protein: CASSPQPSSQETQYF.

The J gene is TRBJ2-7, the V gene TRBV7-2; 12 nucleotides align to TRBD2. CDR3 length: 15 amino acids. Per the germline V gene, CDR1 is SGHTA and CDR2 is FQGNSA. Germline trimming cut 1 base from V and 7 bases from J; bases unmatched to any gene: 5. Written as DNA, the CDR3 is TGTGCCAGCAGCTTAGGGACTAGCGGGAATGGGGAGCAGTACTTC. Its translation: CASSLGTSGNGEQYF.

This clonotype has at least ten counts. The chain uses TRBV12-3 or TRBV12-4 and TRBJ2-2; 12 bases line up with TRBD1. The V and J ends lost 6 bases and 5 bases, in that order; junction bases with no gene match: 4. The CDR3 consists of 15 residues. The DNA of the CDR3 is TGTGCCAGCAGCCTGGGACAGGGGGCAACCGGGGAGCTGTTTTTT. Amino acids: CASSLGQGATGELFF.

V is TRBV12-3 or TRBV12-4 and J is TRBJ1-2; tentatively, D is TRBD1 (6 bases). The germline V and J ends were trimmed by 5 bases and 4 bases, with 17 bases remaining between them. The CDR3 is 15 residues long. CDR3 coding DNA: TGTGCCAGCAGTCGTGTGGAGGGGGGCCCCTATGGCTACACCTTC. This sequence encodes CASSRVEGGPYGYTF.

This chain joins TRBV7-9 and TRBJ2-7; the D gene is possibly TRBD2 (5 bases). Germline assignment: CDR1 SEHNR and CDR2 FQNEAQ (reference sequence). Trimming cost V 5 bases and J 3 bases, with 17 bases left between them. CDR3 length: 15 residues. DNA of the CDR3: TGTGCCAGCAGCCCCCCTGAGGAGGCCTTCTACGAGCAGTACTTC. Translation gives CASSPPEEAFYEQYF.

This clonotype was recorded a few times. V usage is TRBV12-3 or TRBV12-4 and J usage is TRBJ1-4; possible D gene TRBD1, 5 bases. The CDR3 spans 14 residues. The V end was cut by 5 bases, the J end by 3 bases, with 10 bases between. The CDR3 nucleotides read TGTGCCAGCAGTCATCAGGGCGCTAATGAAAAACTGTTTTTT. The encoded protein is CASSHQGANEKLFF.